The rows below give T cell receptor beta chains drawn from one sample of a study of OX40 agonist ivuxolimab in advanced cancers. Profiled with immunoSEQ multiplex PCR; TCRdb holds only in-frame clones, not every one. Found here are 90,000 or so clones, roughly nine tenths of them singletons; the top ten hold around 2.6%. The sample was CD4+ or CD8+ T cells sorted from blood, taken in a trial of the OX40 agonist ivuxolimab. The receptors originated from an adult with an advanced solid tumor such as melanoma, head and neck, liver or kidney cancer. The CDR3 runs from the conserved cysteine through the conserved F or W. D genes are given only for firm matches. Size is omitted from some rows. Given values are once, few, many or a class for expanded clones.

v_call	j_call	d_call	clone_size	cdr3_aa	cdr3_nt
TRBV6-6	TRBJ1-3	.	.	CASSVDSLGGNTIYF	TGTGCCAGCAGTGTCGACAGTTTGGGGGGAAACACCATATATTTT
TRBV5-1	TRBJ2-7	.	.	CASSLGTGTYEQYF	TGCGCCAGCAGCTTGGGTACAGGGACCTACGAGCAGTACTTC
TRBV7-3	TRBJ1-4	.	.	CASSSQPGDLLFF	TGTGCCAGCAGCTCCCAGCCGGGGGACCTACTGTTTTTT
TRBV6-1	TRBJ2-3	.	.	CASGWGLSTDTQYF	TGTGCCAGCGGCTGGGGACTTAGCACAGATACGCAGTATTTT
TRBV7-2	TRBJ1-2	.	.	CASSPEGVGGYTF	TGTGCCAGCAGCCCGGAGGGGGTAGGTGGCTACACCTTC
TRBV19	TRBJ1-2	.	.	CASSTTSINYGYTF	TGTGCCAGTAGTACGACATCTATTAACTATGGCTACACCTTC
TRBV5-1	TRBJ2-1	.	.	CASSLAGAGYYNEQFF	TGCGCCAGCAGCTTGGCTGGGGCGGGGTATTACAATGAGCAGTTCTTC
TRBV15	TRBJ2-1	.	.	CATSRPGVGYNEQFF	TGTGCCACCAGCAGGCCTGGGGTGGGGTACAATGAGCAGTTCTTC
TRBV7-3	TRBJ2-7	.	.	CASSFRRNYEQYF	TGTGCCAGCAGCTTTAGAAGGAACTACGAGCAGTACTTC
TRBV7-9	TRBJ2-7	.	.	CASSLRGGPYEQYF	TGTGCCAGCAGCTTAAGGGGAGGTCCCTACGAGCAGTACTTC
TRBV15	TRBJ2-3	.	.	CATSRTIPRSTDTQYF	TGTGCCACCAGCAGAACCATTCCGAGAAGCACAGATACGCAGTATTTT
TRBV7-9	TRBJ1-2	.	.	CASSNQGRGYTF	TGTGCCAGCAGCAATCAGGGGCGGGGCTACACCTTC
TRBV28	TRBJ2-7	.	.	CASSSVLSLLTGDYEQYF	TGTGCCAGCAGCTCAGTTCTCTCCCTCTTGACAGGAGATTACGAGCAGTACTTC
TRBV25-1	TRBJ2-7	TRBD1	.	CASSEFGTGYEQYF	TGTGCCAGCAGTGAATTTGGGACAGGGTACGAGCAGTACTTC
TRBV27	TRBJ2-2	.	.	CASRRVAINTGELFF	TGTGCCAGCAGGAGGGTGGCAATTAACACCGGGGAGCTGTTTTTT
TRBV9	TRBJ2-2	.	.	CASSFSWGNTGELFF	TGTGCCAGCAGCTTCTCCTGGGGGAACACCGGGGAGCTGTTTTTT
TRBV28	TRBJ2-3	.	.	CASSFAQGDTQYF	TGTGCCAGCAGTTTTGCACAGGGAGATACGCAGTATTTT
TRBV11-2	TRBJ1-5	TRBD1	.	CASSPQTGANQPQHF	TGTGCCAGCAGCCCTCAAACAGGGGCCAATCAGCCCCAGCATTTT
TRBV5-4	TRBJ1-4	.	.	CARVSPGYEKLFF	TGTGCCAGAGTCAGTCCGGGATATGAAAAACTGTTTTTT
TRBV19	TRBJ2-7	.	.	CASSDQGSLGEQYF	TGTGCCAGTAGTGATCAAGGCAGCCTGGGCGAGCAGTACTTC
TRBV11-3	TRBJ2-7	TRBD2	.	CASTPWGGVNEQYF	TGTGCCAGCACCCCTTGGGGAGGGGTTAACGAGCAGTACTTC
TRBV28	TRBJ2-4	.	.	CASSFLTDLLAKNIQYF	TGTGCCAGCAGTTTTCTGACAGACCTGCTAGCCAAAAACATTCAGTACTTC
TRBV30	TRBJ2-7	.	.	CAWSVRDTFSYEQYF	TGTGCCTGGAGTGTACGCGACACCTTCTCCTACGAGCAGTACTTC
TRBV28	TRBJ1-4	.	.	CASSFADNWDEKLFF	TGTGCCAGCAGTTTTGCGGACAACTGGGATGAAAAACTGTTTTTT
TRBV7-9	TRBJ1-2	.	.	CASSPDRTYGYTF	TGTGCCAGCAGCCCAGACAGGACCTATGGCTACACCTTC
TRBV5-8	TRBJ2-5	.	once	CASSPRLLGETQYF	TGTGCCAGCAGCCCGAGGCTACTAGGAGAGACCCAGTACTTC
TRBV18	TRBJ2-7	TRBD2	once	CASSPTSGSLYEQYF	TGTGCCAGCTCACCGACTAGCGGGAGTCTCTACGAGCAGTACTTC
TRBV5-1	TRBJ1-3	.	once	CASSPQGSGNTIYF	TGCGCCAGCAGCCCTCAGGGTTCTGGAAACACCATATATTTT
TRBV11-3	TRBJ2-7	.	.	CASSRADREQYF	TGTGCCAGCAGTCGGGCCGACCGAGAGCAGTACTTC
TRBV19	TRBJ2-2	.	.	CASSPGAGGELFF	TGTGCCAGTAGTCCGGGGGCCGGCGGGGAGCTGTTTTTT
TRBV4-2	TRBJ2-1	.	.	CASSLLAGAYNEQFF	TGTGCCAGCAGCCTTCTCGCGGGGGCATACAATGAGCAGTTCTTC
TRBV18	TRBJ2-7	TRBD1	.	CASSPPLGQGSSYEQYF	TGTGCCAGCTCACCACCGTTGGGACAGGGGAGCTCCTACGAGCAGTACTTC
TRBV5-3	TRBJ2-3	.	.	CAPPVLFVDTQYF	TGTGCCCCTCCCGTGTTATTTGTGGATACGCAGTATTTT
TRBV5-1	TRBJ1-1	.	.	CASSLVGTPVNTEAFF	TGCGCCAGCAGCTTGGTTGGGACACCAGTGAACACTGAAGCTTTCTTT
TRBV5-1	TRBJ2-5	TRBD1	few	CASSLTGGETQYF	TGCGCCAGCAGCTTGACAGGGGGCGAGACCCAGTACTTC
TRBV5-4	TRBJ2-2	.	few	CASRPGGVLNTGELFF	TGTGCCAGCAGGCCCGGTGGTGTCCTGAACACCGGGGAGCTGTTTTTT
TRBV10-1	TRBJ1-1	.	.	CASSGDLLTEAFF	TGCGCCAGCAGCGGGGACCTCCTCACTGAAGCTTTCTTT
TRBV27	TRBJ1-1	.	.	CASSRNRVNTEAFF	TGTGCCAGCAGTCGAAACAGGGTGAACACTGAAGCTTTCTTT
TRBV27	TRBJ2-1	.	.	CASSLWGNEQFF	TGTGCCAGCAGTTTATGGGGTAATGAGCAGTTCTTC